The 3 T cell receptor beta chains below were found in one sample sequenced in a study of cytomegalovirus exposure and HLA in healthy donors. Libraries were prepared by immunoSEQ multiplex PCR; TCRdb keeps only in-frame clonotypes and omits some of them. The sample has around 130,000 clones, over 85% seen once. The sample comprised PBMCs. The origin of the receptors is a man aged 25-45 years in good health and CMV-seronegative.

This clone showed up just once. This rearrangement joins TRBV5-4 to TRBJ1-2; D is possibly TRBD1 (6 bases). The CDR3 consists of 16 residues. Looked up from germline, CDR1 is SGHNT and CDR2 is YYREEE (reference sequence). Trimming took off 3 bases at V and 4 bases at J, with 19 bases between the two ends. CDR3 residues: CASSSQVGGPFYGYTF. The CDR3 DNA reads as TGTGCCAGCAGCTCCCAGGTCGGGGGGCCCTTCTATGGCTACACCTTC.

The chain links TRBV4-3 to TRBJ2-7, with D unclear. V was trimmed by 3 bases and J by 2 bases, leaving 14 bases between them. This CDR3 is built from 15 residues. The germline V gene has CDR1 LGHNA and CDR2 YSLEER. The CDR3 here is CASSHLRWAPYEQYF. For the CDR3, the DNA is TGCGCCAGCAGCCATCTCCGTTGGGCTCCCTACGAGCAGTACTTC.

The chain combines TRBV11-2 with TRBJ2-5; D is uncertain. This CDR3 is 17 amino acids long. V was pared by 5 bases and J by 1 base, with 20 bases between. The germline V gene encodes CDR1 SGHAT and CDR2 FQNNGV. The CDR3 loop reads CASSPRWLTDPQETQYF. CDR3 nucleotide sequence: TGTGCCAGCAGCCCCAGGTGGCTTACTGATCCCCAAGAGACCCAGTACTTC. The variable domain in full, with the rest retrieved from reference TRBV11-2 and TRBJ2-5, is EAGVAQSPRYKIIEKRQSVAFWCNPISGHATLYWYQQILGQGPKLLIQFQNNGVVDDSQLPKDRFSAERLKGVDSTLKIQPAKLEDSAVYLCASSPRWLTDPQETQYFGPGTRLLVL.